This T cell receptor (beta chain) is from a study of blood T cell repertoires in COVID-19 (TCRdb year 2020). In terms of the full investigation: Samples from collaborators originated in the United States, Italy and Spain and spanned both the acute and convalescent phases of COVID-19. The material from the prospective study consisted of cDNA or gDNA derived from T cells, B-cell-depleted T cells, or PBMCs. The dataset comprised deeply sampled blood TCRbeta repertoires from subjects exposed to, actively infected with, or recovered from COVID-19. A freely available public database, intended as a resource for researchers studying the immune response to SARS-CoV-2, is where the repertoires were released. The samples were drawn from two sources: the first 160 participants of the ongoing ImmuneRACE study, and 1,254 subjects contributed by 6 global collaborators. The sample metadata nearly always contained a de-identified subject ID, COVID-19 status, age in years and sex. Where available, HLA class I and class II types were taken from metadata supplied by the sample provider and were not determined by assay-based typing. The investigation overall reported the following: The quantity of clinical and demographic metadata differed by source and by participant and was supplied without curation.

Reading the germline V gene (reference sequence) gives CDR1 MNHEY and CDR2 SMNVEV. The CDR3 runs 13 residues from the cysteine to the phenylalanine. The entry retains the CDR3 DNA only, 39 bases that are in frame from base 1. The V end loses 6 bases and the J end loses 1 base, and a stretch of 10 bases separates them. Collaborating institutions collected whole blood in K2EDTA tubes following their own protocols. Collaborator samples were shipped for TCRbeta analysis as frozen whole blood, isolated PBMCs, or DNA extracted from either sample type. TCRbeta CDR3 regions were amplified from genomic DNA by means of the immunoSEQ Assay, a bias-controlled multiplex PCR. On the authors' methods: Nucleated cell counts per sample were estimated from amplification of reference gene primers within the assay. To quantify the absolute abundance of each unique TCRbeta CDR3 rearrangement, sequence reads were collapsed and filtered. For each sample, productive Simpson clonality was calculated as the square root of Simpson's diversity index across productive rearrangements. Imported from immuneACCESS, the table was reduced by TCRdb to in-frame sequences with V and J called. These copies leave out some clones; in studies compared against another copy, an unresolved V gene accounts for under half, and the cause of the remainder is not known. That table gives V, J and clone size, and the DNA gave D and trimming. This sample lists around 24,000 clones; about 90% were detected once. The ten largest clones take up 1.5% to 2% of the sample.

A remark on this clone: Its antigen is not yet known. No quality values exist for individual bases; no much larger clone is one base distant.

This TCR came from a woman between 55 and 75 years old with active COVID-19. The sample consisted of peripheral blood. The V and J genes are TRBV27 and TRBJ2-7; TRBD1 might be the D gene, on 6 matching bases. The nucleotides read TGTGCCAGCAGCCGAGGACAGTCCTACGAGCAGTACTTC. This translates into CASSRGQSYEQYF.